The present TCR beta chain was sequenced within a study of cytomegalovirus exposure and HLA in healthy donors (dated by TCRdb to between 2016 and 2019). About the study as a whole: According to a later analysis, the 120 or so validation repertoires were produced on the same platform as the 600 to 850 repertoires of the first cohort. Along with the roughly 710-subject first cohort, a separate validation cohort of around 120 different subjects was used. The study combined high-throughput TCR immunosequencing, statistical association of individual TCRs with disease status, and machine learning to predict cytomegalovirus infection status. The aim of the study was to test whether cataloging public T cell receptors could identify signatures of past pathogen exposure. The investigation overall reported the following: A few of the identified cytomegalovirus-associated TCR beta chains were confirmed in vitro to be specific for cytomegalovirus antigens. Subsequent analysis determined that TCRs grouped into clusters in the first cohort also showed a tendency toward co-occurrence across the 120 validation repertoires, and 85% to 95% of cluster scores exceeded 0. It was suggested by the authors that the approach could potentially be generalized to other disease states and immunological phenotypes. All 120 or so repertoires were used to score co-occurrence in the validation cohort in a later analysis, because that analysis had no HLA typing for the cohort. Most TCR sequences were seen in very few donors, while some public TCRs were found in many individuals. In the study, approximately 160 TCR beta chains were listed as associated with cytomegalovirus. The classifier was reported to diagnose cytomegalovirus status with high specificity and sensitivity in both the original and validation cohorts.

CDR1 and CDR2, per the germline V gene, are SGHVS and FQNEAQ. The CDR3 holds 17 amino acids from the cysteine to the phenylalanine. Only CDR3 DNA is held: 51 bases, read in frame from base 1. Trimming at the junction amounts to 2 bases on V and 3 bases on J, and the germline ends lie 19 bases apart. Donors formed part of the validation cohort, which comprised some 120 subjects and was distinct from the first cohort of under 850 subjects. With regard to this clone: No cognate antigen has been identified for it. Base qualities are not recorded, but no much larger clone differs from it by a single base.

Receptor libraries were prepared by the immunoSEQ multiplex PCR assay. Concerning the study's data processing: A statistical classification framework was built to diagnose cytomegalovirus status from the catalog of TCR beta chain sequences. This is the immuneACCESS table as TCRdb keeps it, with only in-frame sequences that have V and J called. A part of the clones is gone; compared with another copy, unresolved V genes explain less than half, and the rest is unexplained. V, J and clone size were drawn from that table, and D and trimming were deduced from the DNA. Present in this sample are about 340,000 clones, roughly 89% of which were seen just once. The ten largest clones take up 0.75% to 0.85% of the sample.

Here the chain combines TRBV7-8 and TRBJ2-5; a tentative D call is TRBD1 (6 bases match). This receptor was obtained from a young woman in good health and CMV-seronegative. Sequencing was done on a sample of PBMCs. The CDR3 loop reads CASSLLKPLGGEETQYF. The base sequence is TGTGCCAGCAGCTTACTGAAACCCCTAGGGGGTGAAGAGACCCAGTACTTC.